This TCR beta chain came from a study of regulatory T cells in long-lasting Graves disease. There are many counts of this clonotype. Its antigen is not identified. Study results and limitations: Persistent Graves' patients showed a TCR diversity that was lower than that of newly diagnosed ones. Persistent patients had a count of shared public clonotypes (over 2,500) that exceeded that of new patients (around 970).

Germline V gene lookup returns CDR1 SGHAT and CDR2 FQNNGV. The CDR3 spans 14 residues. Trimming removed 2 bases from V and 5 bases from J, with 10 bases in between. Noted time point: newly diagnosed GD, antithyroid drugs for less than 3 months. The authors made the TCR library using RNA they extracted from PBMCs. Arm-PCR of CDR3 regions with iRepertoire HTBI primers generated TCR beta libraries. Each CDR3 protein gets one entry after TCRdb re-called the multiplex PCR reads with MiXCR. The sample includes about 450,000 distinct CDR3 sequences, 15% to 20% of them seen just once. These data also formed part of another study, on T cells in Graves' hyperthyroidism and ophthalmopathy. That work adds: The study excluded patients with uncontrolled infection, other autoimmune disease, pregnancy or lactation. Appearing also in blood were most of the thyroid clonotypes expanded above 0.001.

The TCR originated in a woman aged 30 to 39 with Graves disease. This sample comprised peripheral blood mononuclear cells (PBMCs), obtained at new diagnosis, from a patient treated with antithyroid drugs. This chain joins TRBV11-2 and TRBJ2-1; D is ambiguous. Here the CDR3 DNA reads TGTGCCAGCAGCTTATCCCCTGGGGACAATGAGCAGTTCTTC. Protein product: CASSLSPGDNEQFF.